The clone carrying this T cell receptor (beta chain) was found many times. The antigen is undetermined. This sample is drawn from a study of CD8 T cells in ankylosing spondylitis. Study outcomes and limitations: Reportedly, matched ankylosing spondylitis synovial fluid was significantly enriched for disease-linked clones. Made up of about eight highly homologous variants, a TCR beta motif appeared characteristic of ankylosing spondylitis blood. Disease-linked clones had a CD8+ phenotype and relatively low frequency in peripheral blood. In reactive arthritis synovial fluid and blood, some motif variants had been reported before.

In making TCR beta libraries, quantitative 5'-RACE with molecular barcodes was used. TCRdb ran MiXCR on the 5' RACE reads and lists one entry per CDR3 protein. There are 330,000 or so distinct CDR3 sequences in the sample; around 8% occur only once, and roughly 15% lies in the top ten. This CDR3 spans 17 amino acids. Trimming cost V 1 base and J 0 bases, with 16 bases left between them. Germline V gives CDR1 DFQATT, CDR2 SNEGSKA (reference sequence). The clonotype comes from a male donor with ankylosing spondylitis. Sequenced input: blood, either unsorted or a sorted T cell fraction (not recorded which). The chain links TRBV20-1 to TRBJ1-5, with a tentative D call TRBD1 (5 bases). CDR3 residues: CSARAQSDMFSNQPQHF. The CDR3 nucleotides read TGCAGTGCTAGAGCGCAATCGGACATGTTTAGCAATCAGCCCCAGCATTTT.